These T cell receptor beta chains were read from a single sample in a study of blood T cell repertoires in COVID-19. Some clones are missing from TCRdb's copy, which holds only in-frame ones; the method was immunoSEQ multiplex PCR. The sample has 350,000 or so clones; more than 70% are singletons. Specimen: peripheral blood. Every receptor here comes from an older woman with COVID-19, enrolled during active disease. CDR3s include the opening cysteine and the closing phenylalanine or tryptophan. A D gene is named only where the DNA matches it firmly. The listing skips clone size in some rows; elsewhere it reads once, few, many or a size class.

d_gene,abundance,j_gene,v_gene,CDR3aa,CDR3nt
NA,NA,TRBJ2-2,TRBV7-2,CASRPGVTGELFF,TGTGCCAGCAGACCAGGGGTTACCGGGGAGCTGTTTTTT
TRBD1,NA,TRBJ1-2,TRBV27,CASSPRQGLPTPYGYTF,TGTGCCAGCAGTCCACGACAGGGCTTGCCCACCCCTTATGGCTACACCTTC
NA,NA,TRBJ2-2,TRBV10-3,CAVRTETNTGELFF,TGTGCCGTCAGGACGGAGACGAACACCGGGGAGCTGTTTTTT
NA,once,TRBJ1-1,TRBV9,CASSARTAKNTEAFF,TGTGCCAGCAGCGCGAGGACAGCAAAGAACACTGAAGCTTTCTTT
TRBD1,NA,TRBJ1-1,TRBV5-4,CASSHAGTGSTEAFF,TGTGCCAGCAGCCACGCGGGGACAGGGTCGACTGAAGCTTTCTTT
NA,NA,TRBJ1-4,TRBV25-1,CASGGGVNEKLFF,TGTGCCAGCGGAGGGGGGGTTAATGAAAAACTGTTTTTT
TRBD2,NA,TRBJ2-3,TRBV6-6,CASSLPAGLAGGTDTQYF,TGTGCCAGCAGTCTACCTGCCGGACTAGCGGGGGGCACAGATACGCAGTATTTT
NA,once,TRBJ2-5,TRBV12-3/TRBV12-4,CASSLEEEETQYF,TGTGCCAGCAGTTTAGAGGAGGAAGAGACCCAGTACTTC
TRBD1,NA,TRBJ1-1,TRBV5-1,CASSSGQGIGGWSNTEAFF,TGCGCCAGCAGCTCGGGACAGGGGATTGGTGGATGGTCGAACACTGAAGCTTTCTTT
TRBD1,NA,TRBJ1-5,TRBV2,CASSERTGREPQHF,TGTGCCAGCAGTGAACGGACAGGGAGGGAGCCCCAGCATTTT
TRBD1,NA,TRBJ2-5,TRBV2,CASGTQGAETQYF,TGTGCCAGCGGAACACAGGGGGCGGAGACCCAGTACTTC
TRBD1,NA,TRBJ1-2,TRBV6-5,CATGRDRIDGYTF,TGTGCCACGGGGCGGGACAGGATCGATGGCTACACCTTC
TRBD1,NA,TRBJ1-5,TRBV5-1,CASSLTGISNQPQHF,TGCGCCAGCAGTTTGACAGGGATTAGCAATCAGCCCCAGCATTTT
NA,few,TRBJ1-2,TRBV27,CASNPTGIPFGGYTF,TGTGCCAGCAATCCCACCGGGATCCCGTTTGGGGGCTACACCTTC
NA,NA,TRBJ1-6,TRBV5-5,CASSSGTWEVLHF,TGTGCCAGCAGCTCGGGGACCTGGGAGGTTCTCCACTTT
NA,NA,TRBJ1-3,TRBV28,CASSIPWSSGNTIYF,TGTGCCAGCAGCATTCCCTGGAGCTCTGGAAACACCATATATTTT
TRBD1,NA,TRBJ1-5,TRBV5-1,CASSLGQGVAPSPNQPQHF,TGCGCCAGCAGCTTGGGACAGGGGGTTGCCCCCTCACCCAATCAGCCCCAGCATTTT
NA,NA,TRBJ2-2,TRBV5-4,CASSLSRGNTGELFF,TGTGCCAGCAGCTTGAGCAGGGGAAACACCGGGGAGCTGTTTTTT
TRBD1,NA,TRBJ1-2,TRBV30,CAWRPPWDSLNYGYTF,TGTGCCTGGAGGCCCCCCTGGGACAGTCTTAACTATGGCTACACCTTC
TRBD1,NA,TRBJ1-5,TRBV5-8,CASRLGTGLYSNQPQHF,TGTGCCAGCAGGCTCGGGACAGGGCTTTATAGCAATCAGCCCCAGCATTTT
NA,NA,TRBJ1-1,TRBV28,CAVGASSHTEAFF,TGTGCCGTGGGGGCGAGCAGTCACACTGAAGCTTTCTTT
TRBD2,NA,TRBJ2-3,TRBV5-1,CASSPPGSGGFTDTQYF,TGCGCCAGCAGCCCTCCCGGGAGCGGGGGGTTTACAGATACGCAGTATTTT
TRBD2,once,TRBJ2-1,TRBV3-1/TRBV3-2,CASSRDSGPGYEQFF,TGTGCCAGCAGCCGGGATAGCGGGCCTGGTTATGAGCAGTTCTTC
NA,NA,TRBJ1-2,TRBV29-1,CSVGQGRDYGYTF,TGCAGCGTTGGGCAGGGTCGGGACTATGGCTACACCTTC
NA,once,TRBJ1-2,TRBV19,CASSRDTNYGYTF,TGTGCCAGTAGTCGGGACACCAACTATGGCTACACCTTC
NA,NA,TRBJ1-1,TRBV29-1,CSVGLDLNTEAFF,TGCAGCGTGGGGCTGGATTTGAACACTGAAGCTTTCTTT
TRBD1,NA,TRBJ2-1,TRBV18,CASSPLQGASNEQFF,TGTGCCAGCTCACCACTGCAGGGGGCTTCGAATGAGCAGTTCTTC
NA,few,TRBJ1-5,TRBV28,CAIDRLGSYSNQPQHF,TGTGCCATCGACAGGCTGGGGTCCTATAGCAATCAGCCCCAGCATTTT
TRBD1,NA,TRBJ1-2,TRBV7-9,CASSRQWGQENYGYTF,TGTGCCAGCAGCCGCCAATGGGGACAGGAGAACTATGGCTACACCTTC
NA,NA,TRBJ1-5,TRBV6-5,CASSSLTGQPQHF,TGTGCCAGCAGTTCGCTTACAGGGCAGCCCCAGCATTTT
TRBD1,NA,TRBJ1-5,TRBV11-2,CASSSSGGNQPQHF,TGTGCCAGCAGCTCTTCAGGGGGAAATCAGCCCCAGCATTTT
NA,NA,TRBJ1-2,TRBV28,CASSYTGFGYTF,TGTGCCAGCAGTTACACAGGGTTCGGCTACACCTTC
NA,NA,TRBJ1-1,TRBV5-6,CASSLVAGQGAFF,TGTGCCAGCAGCTTGGTTGCGGGGCAGGGAGCTTTCTTT
TRBD2,once,TRBJ2-7,TRBV5-1,CASSSMIGTSGAYEQYF,TGCGCCAGCAGCTCGATGATCGGGACTAGCGGTGCCTACGAGCAGTACTTC
NA,NA,TRBJ1-2,TRBV10-3,CAIGGGAGSTSLFF,TGTGCCATCGGGGGAGGGGCGGGTTCTACCTCTCTCTTCTTC
TRBD2,NA,TRBJ2-5,TRBV3-1/TRBV3-2,CATKKRGAIQETQYF,TGTGCCACCAAGAAGCGGGGGGCGATCCAAGAGACCCAGTACTTC
NA,once,TRBJ1-1,TRBV5-6,CASSFLDLNTEAFF,TGTGCCAGCAGCTTTCTAGATTTGAACACTGAAGCTTTCTTT
NA,NA,TRBJ1-4,TRBV4-1,CASSHIQTTNEKLFF,TGCGCCAGCAGCCACATCCAAACAACTAATGAAAAACTGTTTTTT
TRBD2,NA,TRBJ2-5,TRBV9,CASSVGLAEETQYF,TGTGCCAGCAGCGTGGGACTAGCGGAAGAGACCCAGTACTTC
NA,once,TRBJ2-1,TRBV6-1,CASSERGSGDEQFF,TGTGCCAGCAGTGAACGGGGTAGCGGCGATGAGCAGTTCTTC
NA,NA,TRBJ1-6,TRBV9,CARRGGGSNSPLHF,TGTGCCCGCAGAGGGGGGGGGAGTAATTCACCCCTCCACTTT
TRBD1,NA,TRBJ1-1,TRBV11-1,CASSFTGGNTEAFF,TGTGCCAGCAGCTTTACAGGGGGGAACACTGAAGCTTTCTTT
NA,once,TRBJ2-1,TRBV19,CASSIVAGEQFF,TGTGCCAGTAGTATAGTGGCAGGTGAGCAGTTCTTC
TRBD1,few,TRBJ1-6,TRBV2,CASSGAGTGNSPLHF,TGTGCCAGCAGTGGGGCCGGGACAGGGAATTCACCCCTCCACTTT
NA,once,TRBJ1-1,TRBV27,CASSSDRLMNTEAFF,TGTGCCAGCAGTTCTGACCGACTTATGAACACTGAAGCTTTCTTT
TRBD1,few,TRBJ2-7,TRBV6-6,CASSTPHRGDEQYF,TGTGCCAGCAGTACCCCTCACAGGGGGGATGAGCAGTACTTC
NA,NA,TRBJ2-2,TRBV5-1,CASRPLDPSRTGELFF,TGCGCCAGCCGCCCCCTGGATCCTAGCCGAACCGGGGAGCTGTTTTTT